The next 15 T cell receptor beta chains were all read from a single sample in a study of blood T cells in healthy people across ages. A sample-barcoded 5' primer and a J-beta primer mix were used in a second PCR of roughly 6 to 11 cycles. TCRdb redid the calling of the 5' RACE reads with MiXCR, one entry per CDR3 protein. The data show hundreds of thousands of distinct CDR3 sequences, 62% seen once. Specimen: blood. Receptor source: a man in his thirties or forties in good health.

The chain combines TRBV4-2 with TRBJ1-2; D might be TRBD1 (6 bases). Germline CDR1 LGHNA, CDR2 YNFKEQ. The CDR3 consists of 15 residues. Trimming shortened V by 0 bases and J by 0 bases, and 8 bases separated the two germline ends. For the CDR3, the DNA is TGTGCCAGCAGCCAAGAGGGACATACTAACTATGGCTACACCTTC. Its translation is CASSQEGHTNYGYTF.

The V and J genes are TRBV2 and TRBJ2-7, with 11 bases matching TRBD1. CDR3 length equals 16 residues. Trimming took 4 bases from V and 4 from J; bases not matched to a gene: 9. Germline-derived CDR1 and CDR2 are SNHLY and FYNNEI. CDR3 in DNA: TGTGCCAGCAGTGGAACCCACCGGGACAGGGGGTACGAGCAGTACTTC. This encodes CASSGTHRDRGYEQYF.

Details on this clonotype: Given a much more abundant clone one base away, this may be a read error. CDR3 nucleotides: TGTGCCAGCAGTGACATCGGTGAGCAGTTCTTC. Its translation is CASSDIGEQFF. J is TRBJ2-1 and V is TRBV6-4; D remains unclear. Per germline, CDR1 MRHNA and CDR2 SNTAGT. This CDR3 is built from 11 residues. V lost 2 bases to trimming and J lost 9 bases, with 5 bases between them.

The rearrangement uses TRBV28 and TRBJ2-4; D is unresolved. CDR3 length: 15 amino acids. Between the trimmed V and J ends, which lost 4 bases and 0 bases, there was a span of 10 bases. CDR1 and CDR2 from the germline V gene are MDHEN and SYDVKM. The DNA of the CDR3 is TGTGCCAGCAGTTACCCCGAGGAAGCCAAAAACATTCAGTACTTC. This gives the protein CASSYPEEAKNIQYF.

This chain's CDR3 is CASSIWSPDEQYF. The CDR3 nucleotides read TGTGCCAGCAGTATATGGAGTCCAGACGAGCAGTACTTC. The chain combines TRBV12-3 or TRBV12-4 with TRBJ2-5; D ambiguous. The J call may be faulty, since TRBJ2-7 better matches the DNA end. This CDR3 region has 13 residues.

The V call is TRBV13, the J call TRBJ2-5; D is possibly TRBD2 (6 bases). With the DNA end fitting TRBJ2-7 better, the J assignment may be wrong. The CDR3 is 14 residues long. Germline loops: CDR1 PRHDT, CDR2 FYEKMQ (reference sequence). CDR3 nucleotide sequence: TGTGCCAGCAGCCCCGGGACTTATCTCTACGAGCAGTACTTC. It specifies CASSPGTYLYEQYF.

The chain recombines TRBV27 with TRBJ2-3, with 8 bases identical to TRBD1. V shed 3 bases, J shed 1 base, and the junction held 9 bases outside the gene matches. The CDR3 consists of 17 residues. Germline V CDR1 and CDR2: MNHEY, SMNVEV (reference sequence). The CDR3 loop reads CASSFRQGARGTDTQYF. For the CDR3, the DNA is TGTGCCAGCAGTTTTCGGCAGGGGGCGCGCGGCACAGATACGCAGTATTTT.

This clonotype occurred a few times. The chain employs TRBV7-2 and TRBJ2-1; 8 nucleotides line up with TRBD2. The CDR3 is made up of 16 amino acids. Losses at the gene ends were 0 bases for V and 7 bases for J; bases not matched to a gene: 8. The germline V gene encodes CDR1 SGHTA and CDR2 FQGNSA. CDR3 DNA: TGTGCCAGCAGCTTAGCGCTAGGCGGGGGGTCGAATGAGCAGTTCTTC. Translation gives CASSLALGGGSNEQFF. Using reference TRBV7-2 and TRBJ2-1 for the parts outside the CDR3, the full variable domain is GAGVSQSPSNKVTEKGKDVELRCDPISGHTALYWYRQSLGQGLEFLIYFQGNSAPDKSGLPSDRFSAERTGGSVSTLTIQRTQQEDSAVYLCASSLALGGGSNEQFFGPGTRLTVL.

This sequence joins TRBV5-1 and TRBJ2-5, with TRBD1 matching 8 bases. From germline, CDR1 is SGHRS and CDR2 YFSETQ. The CDR3 totals 16 residues. J lost 0 bases, V lost 4 bases, and 8 bases had no gene match. The CDR3 DNA is TGCGCCAGCAGCAGAGGACAGGGAAAGGACCAAGAGACCCAGTACTTC. Translation: CASSRGQGKDQETQYF.

This clonotype was observed a single time. Compared with germline, one end of the junction differs, possibly owing to a read error. V gene TRBV7-2 combines with J gene TRBJ2-1, with D unclear. The CDR3 extends over 17 amino acids. From germline, CDR1 is SGHTA and CDR2 FQGNSA. The CDR3 protein is CASSLAPPTFSYKEQFF. As DNA, the CDR3 is TGTGCCAGCAGCTTAGCCCCACCCACCTTCTCCTACAAGGAGCAGTTCTTC.

This chain connects TRBV20-1 to TRBJ2-7, with D perhaps TRBD1 (5 bases). This CDR3 is 14 amino acids long. V gave up 0 bases and J gave up 3 bases, with 12 bases separating them. Germline V gives CDR1 DFQATT, CDR2 SNEGSKA (reference sequence). CDR3 protein: CSAREVREGYEQYF. In DNA, the CDR3 is TGCAGTGCTAGAGAAGTCAGGGAAGGCTACGAGCAGTACTTC.

The table lists this clonotype with a few counts. V gene TRBV20-1 combines with J gene TRBJ2-1; the match to TRBD2 covers 10 bases. This CDR3 is 15 amino acids long. In germline, CDR1 is DFQATT, CDR2 SNEGSKA (reference sequence). The junction had 6 bases not matched to a gene; V was cut back by 0 bases and J by 7 bases. The CDR3 is CSARESLAGDNEQFF. CDR3 coding DNA: TGCAGTGCTAGAGAAAGTCTAGCGGGGGATAATGAGCAGTTCTTC.

The CDR3 DNA reads as TGTGCCAGCAGTTTAAGAGAGAACTATGGCTACACCTTC. Protein sequence: CASSLRENYGYTF. The chain has TRBV12-3 or TRBV12-4 and TRBJ1-2, with D unresolved. Trimming left V 2 bases short and J 2 bases short, with 6 bases between. The CDR3 is 13 amino acids.

The rearrangement links TRBV29-1 to TRBJ2-7; possibly TRBD1 for D (5 bases). This CDR3 comprises 12 residues. The germline V gene encodes CDR1 SQVTM and CDR2 ANQGSEA. V dropped 7 bases and J dropped 2 bases, with 12 bases sitting between them. CDR3 DNA sequence: TGCAGCGCCTCGACAGCCCCCTACGAGCAGTACTTC. Protein: CSASTAPYEQYF.

This clonotype showed up just a few times. The V gene is TRBV7-8, the J gene TRBJ2-1, with D possibly matching TRBD2 (5 bases). Germline values: CDR1 SGHVS, CDR2 FQNEAQ. Trimming left V 6 bases short and J 8 bases short, with 14 bases between. The CDR3 covers 13 residues. The CDR3 is CASSPTGLDEQFF. The CDR3 DNA reads TGTGCCAGCAGTCCAACCGGACTTGATGAGCAGTTCTTC.